What follows are 23 T cell receptor beta chains derived from one specimen sequenced in a study of blood T cell repertoires in COVID-19. Produced via immunoSEQ multiplex PCR; TCRdb's table is partial and in-frame only. The table lists about 300,000 clones, 89% of them singletons. The material sequenced was PBMCs or T cells enriched from blood (not recorded which). All receptors derive from a woman aged 50 to 60 who had been exposed to COVID-19.

This clone was counted only a few times. V usage is TRBV30 and J usage is TRBJ1-4; 7 nucleotides align to TRBD1. The germline CDR1 and CDR2 sequences are GTSNPN and SVGIG (reference sequence). CDR3 length: 18 residues. Germline trimming cut 3 bases from V and 4 bases from J; bases unmatched to any gene: 17. The chain's CDR3 is CAWRATIPTGTGNEKLFF. The CDR3 nucleotides are TGTGCCTGGAGAGCCACCATACCGACAGGGACGGGTAATGAAAAACTGTTTTTT.

The genes are TRBV5-4 and TRBJ2-2, with a weak D call TRBD2 (5 bases). The CDR3 is 15 amino acids. Germline V gene lookup returns CDR1 SGHNT and CDR2 YYREEE (reference sequence). V dropped 6 bases and J dropped 4 bases, with 16 bases sitting between them. In DNA form, the CDR3 reads TGTGCCAGCACCATCCCAGGCGGGCGCACCGGGGAGCTGTTTTTT. It yields the protein CASTIPGGRTGELFF. Full variable domain (rest looked up from reference TRBV5-4 and TRBJ2-2): ETGVTQSPTHLIKTRGQQVTLRCSSQSGHNTVSWYQQALGQGPQFIFQYYREEENGRGNFPPRFSGLQFPNYSSELNVNALELDDSALYLCASTIPGGRTGELFFGEGSRLTVL.

The chain employs TRBV12-3 or TRBV12-4 and TRBJ1-2, with 8 bases lining up with TRBD1. The ends lost 6 bases at V and 7 bases at J; junction bases unmatched: 7. This CDR3 contains 13 residues. As DNA, the CDR3 is TGTGCCAGCAGACCCACAGGGGGTGTTGGCTACACCTTC. Translated: CASRPTGGVGYTF.

This chain links TRBV5-1 with TRBJ2-2, with 9 positions matching TRBD1. Germline values: CDR1 SGHRS, CDR2 YFSETQ. V lost 2 bases, J lost 1 base, and 6 bases stayed unmatched. The CDR3 runs to 17 residues. CDR3 sequence reads: CASSFQPGQGNTGELFF. The CDR3, as DNA: TGCGCCAGCAGCTTTCAACCGGGACAGGGGAACACCGGGGAGCTGTTTTTT. Full variable domain (outside the CDR3, taken from reference TRBV5-1 and TRBJ2-2): KAGVTQTPRYLIKTRGQQVTLSCSPISGHRSVSWYQQTPGQGLQFLFEYFSETQRNKGNFPGRFSGRQFSNSRSEMNVSTLELGDSALYLCASSFQPGQGNTGELFFGEGSRLTVL.

This chain links TRBV19 with TRBJ1-5; 7 nucleotides agree with TRBD1. Germline V gene data show CDR1 as LNHDA and CDR2 as SQIVND (reference sequence). This CDR3 comprises 14 residues. The ends lost 8 bases at V and 3 bases at J; junction bases unmatched: 7. The CDR3 protein is CASEGTAYNQPQHF. In DNA form, the CDR3 reads TGTGCCAGTGAGGGGACAGCCTACAATCAGCCCCAGCATTTT.

The J gene is TRBJ2-1, the V gene TRBV10-3, with 11 bases fitting TRBD1. The CDR3 loop spans 18 amino acids. The trim removed 7 bases at V and 0 bases at J, leaving 11 bases unmatched. CDR1 is ENHRY and CDR2 is SYGVKD in the germline V gene. Written as DNA, the CDR3 is TGTGCCATCACAGCCAATACCGGGACAGGGGGCTCCTACAATGAGCAGTTCTTC. Its protein product is CAITANTGTGGSYNEQFF.

CDR3 DNA sequence: TGTGCCAGCAGCTTGGTGACGGGGAACAGCTATAATTCACCCCTCCACTTT. It yields the protein CASSLVTGNSYNSPLHF. The chain is built from TRBV5-4 and TRBJ1-6; no reliable D call. CDR3 size: 17 residues. Germline V gene data show CDR1 as SGHNT and CDR2 as YYREEE (reference sequence). Trimming took 0 bases from V and 3 from J, leaving 13 bases between them. The entire variable domain, with the rest obtained from reference TRBV5-4 and TRBJ1-6, is as follows: ETGVTQSPTHLIKTRGQQVTLRCSSQSGHNTVSWYQQALGQGPQFIFQYYREEENGRGNFPPRFSGLQFPNYSSELNVNALELDDSALYLCASSLVTGNSYNSPLHFGNGTRLTVT.

This clone was found once. V gene TRBV3-1 (or the pseudogene TRBV3-2) combines with J gene TRBJ2-3; 7 bases agree with TRBD2. Germline CDR1 is LGHDT and CDR2 is YNNKEL (reference sequence). The CDR3 loop spans 17 amino acids. Trimming removed 0 bases from V and 0 bases from J; junction bases left unmatched: 6. Written as DNA, the CDR3 is TGTGCCAGCAGCCAAGATCAGCTAGCGGCGAGCACAGATACGCAGTATTTT. Its translation is CASSQDQLAASTDTQYF.

The V gene is TRBV19, the J gene TRBJ1-2; TRBD1 agrees at 7 bases. CDR1 LNHDA and CDR2 SQIVND come from the germline V gene (reference sequence). The V segment lost 10 bases and the J segment 8 bases; nucleotides outside the gene matches: 4. The length of the CDR3 is 10 residues. Here the CDR3 reads CATRDSGYTF. The CDR3 DNA is TGTGCCACCCGGGACAGCGGCTACACCTTC.

The CDR3 DNA is TGCGCCAGCAGCGTAGGGAGCCGGGCTTATGGCTACACCTTC. Translation gives CASSVGSRAYGYTF. The rearrangement uses TRBV5-1 and TRBJ1-2; D gene ambiguous. The CDR3 is made up of 14 amino acids. V was cut by 4 bases and J by 5 bases, with 15 bases left in between. Germline-derived CDR1 and CDR2 are SGHRS and YFSETQ. The whole variable domain, remainder taken from reference TRBV5-1 and TRBJ1-2, is KAGVTQTPRYLIKTRGQQVTLSCSPISGHRSVSWYQQTPGQGLQFLFEYFSETQRNKGNFPGRFSGRQFSNSRSEMNVSTLELGDSALYLCASSVGSRAYGYTFGSGTRLTVV.

This chain connects TRBV7-2 to TRBJ2-7; no reliable D call. Germline CDR1 and CDR2: SGHTA and FQGNSA. The CDR3 loop spans 11 amino acids. With 4 bases removed from V and 5 bases from J, the gap between germline ends came to 6 bases. The CDR3, as DNA: TGTGCCAGCAGCTATCTAGACGAGCAGTACTTC. Protein: CASSYLDEQYF.

This rearrangement joins TRBV6-1 to TRBJ2-1; 7 bases line up with TRBD1. The CDR3 runs 15 residues. Looked up from germline, CDR1 is MNHNS and CDR2 is SASEGT. Trimming took 2 bases from V and 5 from J; bases not matched to a gene: 6. The CDR3 sequence is CASSEWRQGNNEQFF. The DNA for the CDR3 is TGTGCCAGCAGTGAATGGAGACAGGGAAACAATGAGCAGTTCTTC.

The V call is TRBV10-3, the J call TRBJ2-2, with D unclear. Looked up from germline, CDR1 is ENHRY and CDR2 is SYGVKD. V was clipped by 5 bases and J by 0 bases, with 7 bases between them. This CDR3 has 14 amino acids. The CDR3 nucleotides are TGTGCCATCAGTTTGAGTTCGAACACCGGGGAGCTGTTTTTT. This encodes CAISLSSNTGELFF.

V usage is TRBV6-5 and J usage is TRBJ1-2; D is undetermined. The CDR3 spans 15 residues. Germline assignment: CDR1 MNHEY and CDR2 SVGAGI. V gave up 6 bases and J gave up 3 bases, with 17 bases separating them. CDR3 DNA: TGTGCCAGCAGGATTACGGGTGCGGGTGACTATGGCTACACCTTC. Residues: CASRITGAGDYGYTF.

There are a few counts of this clone. This chain links TRBV2 with TRBJ1-1; D is possibly TRBD1 (5 bases). This CDR3 region has 12 residues. Germline CDR1 and CDR2: SNHLY and FYNNEI. Trimming stripped 6 bases from V and 4 bases from J, with 9 bases between. The CDR3 region has the DNA TGTGCCAGCAGGGCGGGGGTCACTGAAGCTTTCTTT. This encodes CASRAGVTEAFF.

This chain joins TRBV7-9 and TRBJ2-1; D is perhaps TRBD1 (6 bases). CDR1 is SEHNR and CDR2 is FQNEAQ in the germline V gene (reference sequence). V lost 3 bases to trimming and J lost 8 bases, with 17 bases between them. The CDR3 extends over 15 amino acids. CDR3 sequence (DNA): TGTGCCAGCAGCTTTCCCCAGGGGCATTTCGATGAGCAGTTCTTC. Amino acids: CASSFPQGHFDEQFF. The entire variable domain, with the rest obtained from reference TRBV7-9 and TRBJ2-1, is as follows: DTGVSQNPRHKITKRGQNVTFRCDPISEHNRLYWYRQTLGQGPEFLTYFQNEAQLEKSRLLSDRFSAERPKGSFSTLEIQRTEQGDSAMYLCASSFPQGHFDEQFFGPGTRLTVL.

The gene calls are TRBV3-1 (or the pseudogene TRBV3-2) and TRBJ2-1; tentatively, D is TRBD2 (6 bases). Germline values: CDR1 LGHDT, CDR2 YNNKEL (reference sequence). V was pared by 3 bases and J by 1 base, with 10 bases between. The CDR3 spans 15 residues. The CDR3 sequence: CASSQARGSYNEQFF. The DNA for the CDR3 is TGTGCCAGCAGCCAGGCACGGGGGTCCTACAATGAGCAGTTCTTC.

The chain couples TRBV12-5 to TRBJ1-1; D possibly corresponds to TRBD1 (6 bases). This CDR3 comprises 17 residues. Trimming removed 0 bases at V and 0 bases at J, with 14 bases between. Germline V CDR1 and CDR2: LGHNT, FRNRAP. CDR3 DNA: TGTGCTAGTGGTTTGGTACGAGGACGGGACATGAACACTGAAGCTTTCTTT. It encodes CASGLVRGRDMNTEAFF. Supplemented by reference TRBV12-5 and TRBJ1-1, the full variable domain reads DARVTQTPRHKVTEMGQEVTMRCQPILGHNTVFWYRQTMMQGLELLAYFRNRAPLDDSGMPKDRFSAEMPDATLATLKIQPSEPRDSAVYFCASGLVRGRDMNTEAFFGQGTRLTVV.

The V gene is TRBV18, the J gene TRBJ2-7; TRBD2 aligns across 7 bases. With V trimmed by 3 bases and J by 7 bases, 6 bases remained unmatched. The CDR3 runs 13 residues. Per germline, CDR1 KGHSH and CDR2 LQKENI. The CDR3 nucleotides read TGTGCCAGCTCACCCGCCCCCGGGGGGGAGCAGTACTTC. It specifies CASSPAPGGEQYF. The full variable domain, completed using reference TRBV18 and TRBJ2-7, is NAGVMQNPRHLVRRRGQEARLRCSPMKGHSHVYWYRQLPEEGLKFMVYLQKENIIDESGMPKERFSAEFPKEGPSILRIQQVVRGDSAAYFCASSPAPGGEQYFGPGTRLTVT.

This rearrangement joins TRBV5-8 to TRBJ1-2, with D perhaps matching TRBD1 (6 bases). The germline gives CDR1 SGHTS, CDR2 YDEGEE. CDR3 size: 14 residues. V was trimmed by 5 bases and J by 3 bases, leaving 14 bases between them. In DNA form, the CDR3 reads TGTGCCAGCAGGACAGGATTTGCGGACTATGGCTACACCTTC. Translated, it gives CASRTGFADYGYTF. Together with reference TRBV5-8 and TRBJ1-2, the CDR3 gives the full variable domain: EAGVTQSPTHLIKTRGQQATLRCSPISGHTSVYWYQQALGLGLQFLLWYDEGEERNRGNFPPRFSGRQFPNYSSELNVNALELEDSALYLCASRTGFADYGYTFGSGTRLTVV.

This chain's CDR3 is CASSGQLQGPYGYTF. For the CDR3, the DNA is TGTGCCAGCAGCGGGCAGCTACAGGGTCCCTATGGCTACACCTTC. This rearrangement joins TRBV7-9 to TRBJ1-2; a possible D gene is TRBD1 (6 bases). This CDR3 is 15 amino acids long. CDR1 and CDR2 from the germline V gene are SEHNR and FQNEAQ (reference sequence). The V and J ends lost 5 bases and 4 bases respectively, with 17 bases between them.

The gene calls are TRBV27 and TRBJ2-7, with 11 positions matching TRBD1. Germline V gene lookup returns CDR1 MNHEY and CDR2 SMNVEV (reference sequence). Trimming removed 5 bases from V and 2 bases from J; junction bases left unmatched: 8. The CDR3 is 16 residues long. The DNA for the CDR3 is TGTGCCAGCAGTCCAGGTGGGACAGGGGGGACCTACGAGCAGTACTTC. It specifies CASSPGGTGGTYEQYF.

The CDR3 DNA is TGTGCCAGCAGCAACGACAGGGACGCTGAAGCTTTCTTT. It translates to CASSNDRDAEAFF. This chain connects TRBV2 to TRBJ1-1; TRBD1 agrees at 7 bases. In germline, CDR1 is SNHLY, CDR2 FYNNEI. V gave up 6 bases and J gave up 6 bases; unmatched junction bases: 7. The CDR3 sequence is 13 residues long.